These 12 T cell receptor beta chains share one sample of origin, sequenced in a study of T-cell reconstitution after alpha-beta-depleted transplantation in children. A library of TCRbeta sequences, prepared with unique molecular identifiers, was generated. TCRdb re-derived calls from the PCR reads in MiXCR, one entry per CDR3 protein. The sample has hundreds of thousands of distinct CDR3 sequences, about 11% seen once. Material: PBMCs, obtained before TCRalphabeta/CD19-depleted stem cell transplant. The receptors originated from a child less than two years old with acute myeloid leukemia, due to receive a stem cell transplant.

In this sample, this clonotype turned up many times. This chain connects TRBV28 to TRBJ1-2, with 7 bases lining up with TRBD1. V lost 4 bases, J lost 5 bases, and 4 bases stayed unmatched. CDR1 and CDR2 (germline): MDHEN, SYDVKM. The CDR3 consists of 13 residues. CDR3 coding DNA: TGTGCCAGCAGTTCACAGGGGAGGTATGGCTACACCTTC. Translation gives CASSSQGRYGYTF.

In this sample, this clonotype turned up a few times. V is TRBV4-2 and J is TRBJ2-7; TRBD2 is a possible D gene (5 bases). Trimming shortened V by 0 bases and J by 3 bases, and 12 bases separated the two germline ends. Germline V gene data show CDR1 as LGHNA and CDR2 as YNFKEQ. CDR3 size: 15 residues. As DNA, the CDR3 is TGTGCCAGCAGCCAAGATGCGGGCCTTAACTACGAGCAGTACTTC. Translation gives CASSQDAGLNYEQYF.

In its sample, this clonotype was seen many times. The chain combines TRBV7-2 with TRBJ2-1; TRBD2 aligns across 9 bases. The CDR3 is 14 amino acids. Germline CDR1 and CDR2: SGHTA and FQGNSA. V gave up 7 bases and J gave up 3 bases; unmatched junction bases: 4. The CDR3 bases are TGTGCCAGCACCTTTAGCGGGAGCTACAATGAGCAGTTCTTC. It codes for CASTFSGSYNEQFF.

This clonotype was seen more than once but under ten times. J is TRBJ2-3 and V is TRBV5-1; no clear D gene. The CDR3 extends over 18 amino acids. The germline V gene has CDR1 SGHRS and CDR2 YFSETQ. V was pared by 4 bases and J by 0 bases, with 21 bases between. The CDR3 DNA reads as TGCGCCAGCAGCCGGCGTCCCGCGCTGCCAGACAGCACAGATACGCAGTATTTT. Translating it yields CASSRRPALPDSTDTQYF.

This clonotype was recorded at least ten times. The V and J genes are TRBV7-2 and TRBJ2-6; D not certain. V was cut by 1 base and J by 1 base, with 2 bases left in between. Germline V gives CDR1 SGHTA, CDR2 FQGNSA. This CDR3 region has 14 residues. CDR3 nucleotides: TGTGCCAGCAGCTTAGGGTCTGGGGCCAACGTCCTGACTTTC. The encoded protein is CASSLGSGANVLTF. The complete variable domain, with remaining parts taken from reference TRBV7-2 and TRBJ2-6, reads GAGVSQSPSNKVTEKGKDVELRCDPISGHTALYWYRQSLGQGLEFLIYFQGNSAPDKSGLPSDRFSAERTGGSVSTLTIQRTQQEDSAVYLCASSLGSGANVLTFGAGSRLTVL.

This clonotype was recorded many times. This chain links TRBV28 with TRBJ2-3; D might be TRBD1 (5 bases). The germline CDR1 and CDR2 sequences are MDHEN and SYDVKM. The V gene lost 5 bases and the J gene lost 7 bases, with 10 bases spanning the gap. The CDR3 consists of 12 residues. This CDR3 reads CASSIQGHTQYF. CDR3 bases: TGTGCCAGCAGTATTCAGGGTCATACGCAGTATTTT.

The sample holds many counts of this clonotype. The chain uses TRBV10-3 and TRBJ2-1; D is perhaps TRBD2 (6 bases). Deletions cut 3 bases from V and 0 bases from J, with 9 bases between. This CDR3 has 15 residues. Per germline, CDR1 ENHRY and CDR2 SYGVKD. The CDR3 is CAISEGAGSYNEQFF. The CDR3, as DNA: TGTGCCATCAGTGAAGGAGCGGGCTCCTACAATGAGCAGTTCTTC.

In this sample, this clonotype turned up many times. The chain recombines TRBV20-1 with TRBJ2-7, with 7 bases aligning to TRBD2. Germline trimming cut 0 bases from V and 0 bases from J; bases unmatched to any gene: 5. CDR1 DFQATT and CDR2 SNEGSKA come from the germline V gene (reference sequence). The CDR3 loop spans 15 amino acids. DNA of the CDR3: TGCAGTGCTAGAGAAGCTAGCGGCCCCTCCTACGAGCAGTACTTC. Protein product: CSAREASGPSYEQYF.

This clonotype has ten or more counts. The gene calls are TRBV3-1 and TRBJ1-3; D perhaps matches TRBD1 (5 bases). V lost 2 bases and J lost 4, with 21 bases in between. Germline CDR1 LGHDT, CDR2 YNNKEL (reference sequence). The CDR3 loop spans 18 amino acids. The chain's CDR3 is CASSQTAGSWRLGNTIYF. CDR3 DNA sequence: TGTGCCAGCAGCCAAACGGCAGGGTCGTGGCGACTCGGAAACACCATATATTTT.

Note on this clonotype: It may be a read error: a sequence one base away is much more abundant. The conserved final phenylalanine or tryptophan is absent from the CDR3, which likely points to a read error. The V gene is TRBV15, the J gene TRBJ2-1; 8 nucleotides match TRBD2. V lost 2 bases to trimming and J lost 6 bases; unmatched junction nucleotides: 6. The CDR3 sequence is 15 residues long. Looked up from germline, CDR1 is LNHNV and CDR2 is YYDKDF (reference sequence). CDR3 sequence: CATSRSLAGRNEQFS. The CDR3 nucleotides read TGTGCCACCAGCAGAAGTCTAGCGGGCCGCAATGAGCAGTTCTCC.

Worth noting for this clonotype: This clone may be a read error of a much larger clone one base away. The V call is TRBV6-2 or TRBV6-3, the J call TRBJ2-1; TRBD2 agrees at 10 bases. Germline CDR1 is MNHEY and CDR2 is SVGEGT. The CDR3 loop spans 12 amino acids. The CDR3 is CSSSRAGGPFFF. The CDR3 DNA reads TGTTCCAGCAGTCGAGCGGGAGGGCCCTTCTTCTTC.

This clonotype was counted only a few times. The J gene is TRBJ1-1, the V gene TRBV12-5; maybe TRBD1 (6 bases). Per germline, CDR1 LGHNT and CDR2 FRNRAP. The germline V and J ends were trimmed by 5 bases and 3 bases, with 22 bases remaining between them. The CDR3 spans 17 residues. The CDR3 region is CASGRKPDTGSYTEAFF. CDR3 DNA: TGTGCTAGTGGTCGTAAGCCTGATACAGGGTCGTACACTGAAGCTTTCTTT.